The rows below give T cell receptor beta chains drawn from one sample of a study of vaccination and CD4 T cells after COVID-19. TCRdb re-called the PCR reads through MiXCR, storing one row per CDR3 protein. The profile shows tens of thousands of distinct CDR3 sequences, about 64% of them singletons. Their specific antigens are unknown. The sample in question was CD4+ T cells from blood, cultured in vitro, obtained after SARS-CoV-2 vaccination. These TCRs come from a human donor who received a COVID-19 vaccine. The CDR3 runs from the conserved cysteine through the conserved F or W. D genes are given only for firm matches. Clone size is shown for a subset of rows, as once, few, many or a class of expanded clone.

TRBV12-3/TRBV12-4,NA,NA,TRBJ1-6,CASSWEGSPLHF,TGTGCCAGCAGTTGGGAGGGTTCACCCCTCCACTTT
TRBV10-3,NA,NA,TRBJ1-2,CASSAKGDYGYTF,TGTGCCAGTTCAGCGAAGGGAGACTATGGCTACACCTTC
TRBV20-1,NA,few,TRBJ1-5,CSATPRGAVSNQPQHF,TGCAGTGCAACCCCAAGGGGGGCTGTGAGCAATCAGCCCCAGCATTTT
TRBV24-1,NA,NA,TRBJ2-7,CATSAGHEQYF,TGTGCCACCAGTGCAGGGCATGAGCAGTACTTC
TRBV24-1,NA,few,TRBJ1-5,CATSEWGPGNQPQHF,TGTGCCACCAGTGAATGGGGCCCAGGCAATCAGCCCCAGCATTTT
TRBV2,NA,few,TRBJ2-2,CASRNEGTGELFF,TGTGCCAGCAGAAATGAAGGAACCGGGGAGCTGTTTTTT
TRBV20-1,NA,NA,TRBJ2-3,CSASMLGVGRTDTQYF,TGCAGTGCTAGTATGCTGGGGGTTGGGCGCACAGATACGCAGTATTTT
TRBV30,NA,few,TRBJ1-5,CAWSAQASNQPQHF,TGTGCCTGGAGTGCACAGGCTAGCAATCAGCCCCAGCATTTT
TRBV20-1,NA,NA,TRBJ1-1,CSARNRNTEAFF,TGCAGTGCTAGAAACAGGAACACTGAAGCTTTCTTT
TRBV2,NA,once,TRBJ2-2,CASRVRSANTGELFF,TGTGCCAGCAGGGTCCGCAGCGCGAACACCGGGGAGCTGTTTTTT
TRBV12-3/TRBV12-4,NA,NA,TRBJ2-5,CASSLGSRETQYF,TGTGCCAGCAGTTTAGGTAGCAGAGAGACCCAGTACTTC